The clone carrying this TCR beta chain was detected only once. The data originate from a study of control samples from healthy donors and cancer patients. Assay used: immunoSEQ multiplex PCR; TCRdb lists only in-frame clones, some missing. The sample lists about 35,000 clones, approximately 93% occurring once. The receptor comes from a man aged 35 to 55 with colorectal cancer. Sequenced input: PBMCs.

The DNA for the CDR3 is TGCGCCAGCAGCTTGTCAGGGACGGCCGCTAGCAATGGCTACACCTTC. Protein sequence: CASSLSGTAASNGYTF. This chain joins TRBV5-1 and TRBJ1-2, with D perhaps TRBD1 (5 bases). The CDR3 length is 16 residues. Per the germline V gene, CDR1 is SGHRS and CDR2 is YFSETQ. The V end was cut by 1 base, the J end by 6 bases, with 19 bases between.